The clone carrying this T cell receptor beta chain came up many times. The antigen is unknown. Because this beta chain is a stray read in a library intended to capture alpha chains, its abundance should not be given much weight. TCRdb fed the 5' RACE reads into MiXCR, producing one record per CDR3 protein. This table holds about 10,000 distinct CDR3 sequences, approximately 5.8% found once. Noted time point: sample taken at primary tumor resection. The donors, 60 to 80 patients with untreated early-stage non-small cell lung cancer, provided the samples. From tumor, nontumor lung or frozen PBMC, whole RNA was taken unsorted for sequencing. The CDR3 covers 20 residues. The V gene's germline CDR1 is SGHRS and CDR2 YFSETQ. V was clipped by 3 bases and J by 0 bases; unmatched bases: 8. This record belongs to a study of spatial heterogeneity in lung cancer. Whole-study findings and limits: Counts that tracked tumor mutation counts were those of expanded intratumoral alpha and beta TCRs.

The TCR comes from a male donor with early-stage non-small cell lung cancer. The V gene is TRBV5-1, the J gene TRBJ2-6; 14 nucleotides line up with TRBD2. Source: lung tumor tissue, taken at surgery. CDR3 in DNA: TGCGCCAGCAGCTACGGACTAGCGGGAGGTATTCTCTCTGGGGCCAACGTCCTGACTTTC. This codes for CASSYGLAGGILSGANVLTF.